The TCR beta chain described here comes from a study of shared clonotypes between healthy human individuals. Study-wide points: When naive CD4 clonotypes were compared across a few donors, 4% to 5.5% were shared. The study's rarefaction showed incomplete sorted-subset sequencing despite large depth. In contrast to clonotypes shared by all four donors, non-shared clonotypes had lower generation probabilities.

Comment on this clone: As yet, its antigen is unknown. The same CDR3 also results from other DNA sequences found in this sample.

The naive CD8 fraction comprised CD45RO-negative cells positively selected for CCR7 and excluded terminally differentiated effector memory CD45RA+ cells. Within Nashville, Tennessee resided all donors, each a Caucasian adult. This CDR3 spans 14 amino acids. Germline-derived CDR1 and CDR2 are LNHDA and SQIVND (reference sequence). J gave up 2 bases and V 5 bases, and 2 bases lay outside the gene matches. Profiled with immunoSEQ multiplex PCR; TCRdb holds only in-frame clones, not every one. This sample yields around 2,100,000 clones, of which roughly 95% are seen a single time; 1.2% belongs to the top ten.

The chain couples TRBV19 to TRBJ2-7, with 11 bases aligning to TRBD2. This TCR came from a young man in good health. The sample comprised naive CD8+ T cells sorted from blood. The CDR3 bases are TGTGCCAGTAGTTTACTAGCGGGAGCCTACGAGCAGTACTTC. This codes for CASSLLAGAYEQYF.